The 23 T cell receptor beta chains given below trace back to one sample, sequenced in a study of neurological immune-mediated disorders. Time point of the sample: longitudinal time-point 1 (baseline). TCRdb reprocessed the 5' RACE reads with MiXCR, giving one entry per CDR3 protein. The sample includes approximately 49,000 distinct CDR3 sequences, 9% to 10% of them seen just once. Source material: PBMCs. The source of these receptors is a middle-aged woman in good health.

This clonotype appeared many times. The chain recombines TRBV4-3 with TRBJ2-1; TRBD2 agrees at 9 bases. Germline V gene data show CDR1 as LGHNA and CDR2 as YSLEER. The CDR3 is made up of 15 amino acids. Here the CDR3 reads CATSGLAGTHFGQFF. The CDR3 coding sequence is TGCGCTACTAGCGGGCTAGCGGGAACCCATTTCGGGCAGTTCTTC.

This clonotype was observed a handful of times. The rearrangement joins TRBV6-1 to TRBJ1-5; 9 nucleotides align to TRBD1. In germline, CDR1 is MNHNS, CDR2 SASEGT. The CDR3 covers 17 residues. Losses at the gene ends were 4 bases for V and 1 base for J; bases not matched to a gene: 8. CDR3 bases: TGTGCCAGCAGTGGGGGAAGGGGACAGGGCAGCAATCAGCCCCAGCATTTT. Translated, it gives CASSGGRGQGSNQPQHF.

At least ten counts were recorded for this clonotype. This rearrangement joins TRBV4-1 to TRBJ2-7, with D perhaps matching TRBD1 (5 bases). This CDR3 is 15 amino acids long. In germline, CDR1 is MGHRA, CDR2 YSYEKL. V lost 3 bases and J lost 2, with 14 bases in between. CDR3 DNA sequence: TGCGCCAGCAGCCAGTTCCCAGGGCCGGCCTACGAGCAGTACTTC. Amino acids: CASSQFPGPAYEQYF.

There are many counts of this clonotype. The CDR3 DNA sequence: TGCGCCACGACCGGAGGGGTATCTGGAAACACCATATATTTT. Its translation is CATTGGVSGNTIYF. The gene calls are TRBV10-2 and TRBJ1-3, with D possibly matching TRBD1 (5 bases). Germline CDR1 and CDR2: WSHSY and SAAADI. The CDR3 covers 14 residues. Deletions cut 10 bases from V and 1 base from J, with 14 bases between.

Many counts were recorded for this clonotype. J is TRBJ1-2 and V is TRBV5-6; D is uncertain. Trimming shortened V by 3 bases and J by 4 bases, and 13 bases separated the two germline ends. CDR3 length: 14 amino acids. Germline V gene sequence: CDR1 SGHDT, CDR2 YYEEEE. CDR3 sequence: CASSSTHTFYGYTF. As DNA, the CDR3 is TGTGCCAGCAGCTCGACCCATACATTCTATGGCTACACCTTC. Supplemented by reference TRBV5-6 and TRBJ1-2, the full variable domain reads DAGVTQSPTHLIKTRGQQVTLRCSPKSGHDTVSWYQQALGQGPQFIFQYYEEEERQRGNFPDRFSGHQFPNYSSELNVNALLLGDSALYLCASSSTHTFYGYTFGSGTRLTVV.

This clonotype was seen many times. V and J are TRBV29-1 and TRBJ1-1; no reliable D call. CDR1 and CDR2 (germline): SQVTM, ANQGSEA. This CDR3 has 11 residues. Trimming removed 7 bases at V and 7 bases at J, with 13 bases between. In nucleotides, the CDR3 is TGCAGCGGGGGTGAGGGCCGTGAAGCTTTCTTT. Its translation is CSGGEGREAFF.

This clonotype was seen ten or more times. V usage is TRBV6-5 and J usage is TRBJ1-1; the match to TRBD1 covers 9 bases. The CDR3 runs 15 residues. The ends lost 7 bases at V and 4 bases at J; junction bases unmatched: 10. Germline V gives CDR1 MNHEY, CDR2 SVGAGI. The CDR3 sequence is CASTLQGAGGTEAFF. CDR3 coding DNA: TGTGCCAGCACCTTACAGGGGGCGGGCGGCACTGAAGCTTTCTTT.

CDR3 nucleotides: TGTGCCACCAGCACAGATCGGACTGGCTACACCTTC. Translating it yields CATSTDRTGYTF. The V call is TRBV15, the J call TRBJ1-2; D remains ambiguous. In germline, CDR1 is LNHNV, CDR2 YYDKDF (reference sequence). There are 12 residues in the CDR3. Trimming took 4 bases from V and 7 from J, leaving 10 bases between them.

This clonotype was recorded many times. This chain joins TRBV9 and TRBJ2-1; D call uncertain. V was clipped by 3 bases and J by 3 bases, with 7 bases between them. In germline, CDR1 is SGDLS, CDR2 YYNGEE. The CDR3 consists of 13 residues. The DNA of the CDR3 is TGTGCCAGCAGCGCTGACATCTACAATGAGCAGTTCTTC. Translation gives CASSADIYNEQFF. The whole variable domain, remainder taken from reference TRBV9 and TRBJ2-1, is DSGVTQTPKHLITATGQRVTLRCSPRSGDLSVYWYQQSLDQGLQFLIQYYNGEERAKGNILERFSAQQFPDLHSELNLSSLELGDSALYFCASSADIYNEQFFGPGTRLTVL.

This clonotype showed up many times. CDR3 sequence reads: CSARESGLHYEQYF. In DNA, the CDR3 is TGCAGTGCTAGAGAATCGGGACTACACTACGAGCAGTACTTC. The chain links TRBV20-1 to TRBJ2-7; 7 nucleotides agree with TRBD2. Unmatched junction bases numbered 5, after V lost 0 bases and J lost 3 bases. Germline V gene lookup returns CDR1 DFQATT and CDR2 SNEGSKA (reference sequence). The CDR3 has 14 amino acids.

Ten or more counts support this clonotype. The chain uses TRBV12-3 or TRBV12-4 and TRBJ2-2, with TRBD2 matching 10 bases. V was pared by 3 bases and J by 8 bases, with 6 bases of the junction left unmatched. The CDR3 extends over 15 amino acids. CDR3 loop: CASSFTSGALGELFF. CDR3 sequence (DNA): TGTGCCAGCAGTTTCACTAGCGGGGCATTAGGGGAGCTGTTTTTT.

This clonotype appeared many times. V and J are TRBV3-1 and TRBJ1-2; 12 bases agree with TRBD1. This CDR3 has 17 residues. The trim removed 0 bases at V and 2 bases at J, leaving 4 bases unmatched. CDR1 is LGHDT, CDR2 YNNKEL, per germline (reference sequence). CDR3 in DNA: TGTGCCAGCAGCCAAGATAGGGGACAGGGGGCAAACTATGGCTACACCTTC. This sequence encodes CASSQDRGQGANYGYTF.

This clonotype was detected many times. The chain is built from TRBV5-1 and TRBJ1-3, with D perhaps matching TRBD1 (6 bases). The CDR3 runs to 15 residues. Germline loops: CDR1 SGHRS, CDR2 YFSETQ. With 3 bases removed from V and 0 bases from J, the gap between germline ends came to 10 bases. This CDR3 reads CASSSTGFSGNTIYF. The CDR3, as DNA: TGCGCCAGCAGCTCTACAGGGTTCTCTGGAAACACCATATATTTT.

This clonotype was counted ten times or more. The V call is TRBV9, the J call TRBJ2-2; 8 positions agree with TRBD1. The CDR3 runs to 17 residues. Trimming at V came to 3 bases and at J to 3 bases, leaving 10 bases not matched to a gene. The germline V gene has CDR1 SGDLS and CDR2 YYNGEE. CDR3 DNA: TGTGCCAGCAGCGACAACACGGACAGGGCGGACACCGGGGAGCTGTTTTTT. This codes for CASSDNTDRADTGELFF.

Ten or more counts support this clonotype. The J gene is TRBJ1-2, the V gene TRBV20-1; 8 bases map to TRBD1. Germline V gene lookup returns CDR1 DFQATT and CDR2 SNEGSKA (reference sequence). The CDR3 has 17 residues. Germline trimming cut 5 bases from V and 2 bases from J; bases unmatched to any gene: 16. CDR3 nucleotides: TGCAGTGCTCGAGGCAGGGGGCGCACAGTGGCGAACTATGGCTACACCTTC. Protein product: CSARGRGRTVANYGYTF.

This clonotype occurred many times. The chain joins TRBV5-1 to TRBJ2-7; 9 bases match TRBD1. Germline-derived CDR1 and CDR2 are SGHRS and YFSETQ. Losses at the gene ends were 1 base for V and 5 bases for J; bases not matched to a gene: 4. This CDR3 spans 14 amino acids. This chain's CDR3 is CASSLWDRVDEQYF. The CDR3 DNA follows: TGCGCCAGCAGCTTGTGGGACAGGGTTGACGAGCAGTACTTC. Together with reference TRBV5-1 and TRBJ2-7, the CDR3 gives the full variable domain: KAGVTQTPRYLIKTRGQQVTLSCSPISGHRSVSWYQQTPGQGLQFLFEYFSETQRNKGNFPGRFSGRQFSNSRSEMNVSTLELGDSALYLCASSLWDRVDEQYFGPGTRLTVT.

This clonotype was recorded many times. V is TRBV5-1 and J is TRBJ1-6; D remains ambiguous. The length of the CDR3 is 15 residues. Germline CDR1 is SGHRS and CDR2 is YFSETQ. Trimming removed 1 base at V and 7 bases at J, with 12 bases between. The CDR3 loop reads CASSLRQAENSPLHF. CDR3 sequence (DNA): TGCGCCAGCAGCTTGCGGCAGGCCGAAAATTCACCCCTCCACTTT.

In this sample, this clonotype turned up many times. The chain has TRBV6-5 and TRBJ2-7; no clear D gene. The V end lost 6 bases, the J end lost 1 base, and 13 bases lay between the germline ends. Germline V gene sequence: CDR1 MNHEY, CDR2 SVGAGI. This CDR3 is built from 14 residues. CDR3 in DNA: TGTGCCAGCAGCCCTACCGGGCGATCCTACGAGCAGTACTTC. It encodes CASSPTGRSYEQYF.

This clonotype was detected many times. V is TRBV15 and J is TRBJ2-7; a weak D match, TRBD1 (6 bases). The CDR3 spans 17 residues. The V gene lost 1 base and the J gene lost 2 bases, with 18 bases spanning the gap. CDR1 LNHNV and CDR2 YYDKDF come from the germline V gene (reference sequence). The CDR3 DNA is TGTGCCACCAGCAGAGGACGAGGACCCCCAGGGGCCTACGAGCAGTACTTC. Translation gives CATSRGRGPPGAYEQYF. The full variable domain, completed using reference TRBV15 and TRBJ2-7, is DAMVIQNPRYQVTQFGKPVTLSCSQTLNHNVMYWYQQKSSQAPKLLFHYYDKDFNNEADTPDNFQSRRPNTSFCFLDIRSPGLGDTAMYLCATSRGRGPPGAYEQYFGPGTRLTVT.

This clonotype was seen repeatedly, ten times or more. V is TRBV2 and J is TRBJ1-6; D perhaps matches TRBD1 (5 bases). This CDR3 spans 14 amino acids. CDR1 and CDR2 from the germline V gene are SNHLY and FYNNEI. V dropped 7 bases and J dropped 6 bases, with 13 bases sitting between them. The CDR3 region is CASKRRVLNSPLHF. The CDR3 DNA is TGTGCCAGCAAGCGCAGGGTTCTTAATTCACCCCTCCACTTT.

There are many counts of this clonotype. This chain links TRBV20-1 with TRBJ2-7; D may correspond to TRBD1 or TRBD2 (5 bases each). V was pared by 6 bases and J by 5 bases, with 11 bases between. Germline values: CDR1 DFQATT, CDR2 SNEGSKA (reference sequence). This CDR3 spans 11 amino acids. The CDR3 nucleotides are TGCAGTGCCGTCCGGGGCCACGAGCAGTACTTC. It is translated as CSAVRGHEQYF.

Concerning this clonotype: A much more abundant neighbour one base away suggests this may be a read error. The chain links TRBV4-1 to TRBJ1-5; D is possibly TRBD2 (5 bases). The J call is in doubt because the DNA end fits TRBJ2-3 better. Germline lookup yields CDR1 MGHRA and CDR2 YSYEKL. The CDR3 is made up of 15 amino acids. In nucleotides, the CDR3 is TGCGCCAGCAGCCATGAAGGACTGAGCAATCAGCCCCAGTATTTT. It is translated as CASSHEGLSNQPQYF.

This clonotype was seen repeatedly, ten times or more. V gene TRBV10-3 combines with J gene TRBJ2-6; D may be TRBD1 (6 bases). The V and J ends lost 6 bases and 0 bases respectively, with 12 bases between them. The CDR3 extends over 16 amino acids. Germline V gives CDR1 ENHRY, CDR2 SYGVKD. In nucleotides, the CDR3 is TGTGCCATCAGCTTACAGGGCTTCTCTGGGGCCAACGTCCTGACTTTC. Translated: CAISLQGFSGANVLTF.